The subject of this entry is one T cell receptor (beta chain). Its specificity is not known. CD4+ T cells from unexposed donors were obtained before the COVID-19 pandemic (2011-2018). After more than eight days of culture, CD4+ T cells were isolated. This record comes from a study of CD4 T cells in relation to SARS-CoV-2 and coronaviruses. The CDR3 is 15 amino acids. CDR1 is MNHEY and CDR2 is SVGEGT in the germline V gene. J gave up 3 bases and V 2 bases, and 6 bases lay outside the gene matches. TCRdb's copy holds only in-frame clones and misses some; the assay was immunoSEQ multiplex PCR. The sample consists of under 20,000 clones, 82% of them appearing once.

The sample was CD4+ T cells from PBMCs, cultured in vitro. This TCR came from a human donor in good health. The V gene is TRBV6-2 or TRBV6-3, the J gene TRBJ2-5, with TRBD2 identical over 7 bases. CDR3 bases: TGTGCCAGCAGTTACACCGCGGGGGTCAAAGAGACCCAGTACTTC. Its translation: CASSYTAGVKETQYF.